This TCR beta chain was captured in a study of Ad26.COV2.S vaccination and SARS-CoV-2 variants. Study-wide context: Participant was drawn from the COV1001 Ad26.COV2.S trial arm. Doses of Ad26.COV2.S were injected into muscle once or twice, 56 days apart.

Treatment given: around 19 received Ad26.COV2.S at low or high dose, single or two shots; a few received placebo; per-sample allocation not given. The samples were gathered on day 63 after the first injection of vaccine or placebo. Donation was by an adult aged 18-55 years who was in Boston. General observations from the study: After vaccination, reports described spike-specific CD8+ and CD4+ T cell responses as showing substantial breadth.

V lost 4 bases to trimming and J lost 3 bases; unmatched junction nucleotides: 3. Germline V gene sequence: CDR1 SGHTA, CDR2 FQGNSA. This CDR3 comprises 15 residues. Comments on this clone: Its antigen is not known.

Some clones are missing from TCRdb's copy, which holds only in-frame ones; the method was immunoSEQ multiplex PCR. Of under 300,000 clones in the sample, roughly 89% are singletons; the top ten hold less than 3.5%. This specimen consisted of peripheral blood, obtained in a trial of Ad26.COV2.S vaccine versus placebo. The origin of this receptor is a person aged 18-65 years who received the Ad26.COV2.S COVID-19 vaccine or a placebo. The chain uses TRBV7-2 and TRBJ2-1, with TRBD2 identical over 10 bases. The CDR3 region has the DNA TGTGCCAGCAGCTCCGGGACTAGCGTCTACAATGAGCAGTTCTTC. This encodes CASSSGTSVYNEQFF.